Presented here are 5 T cell receptor beta chains from one specimen sequenced in a study of T cell repertoires in cytomegalovirus infection. Each CDR3 protein is one row after TCRdb ran MiXCR on the reads. The table records roughly 280,000 distinct CDR3 sequences, roughly 9.1% of them present only once. Input material: PBMCs. These receptors all come from a human donor in good health (CMV status not recorded). Some clones in this sample may be carry-over from other donors' samples.

J is TRBJ1-5 and V is TRBV10-2; TRBD1 matches 9 bases. This CDR3 is built from 14 residues. Germline V CDR1 and CDR2: WSHSY, SAAADI. With V trimmed by 3 bases and J by 7 bases, 4 bases remained unmatched. The CDR3 reads CASSDTGTGQPQHF. The CDR3 bases are TGCGCCAGCAGTGACACGGGGACAGGGCAGCCCCAGCATTTT.

V gene TRBV9 combines with J gene TRBJ2-2, with 14 bases matching TRBD2. V shed 3 bases, J shed 0 bases, and the junction held 7 bases outside the gene matches. This CDR3 spans 19 amino acids. From germline, CDR1 is SGDLS and CDR2 YYNGEE. CDR3 in DNA: TGTGCCAGCAGCGGACCGGGACTAGCGGGAGTAGCGAACACCGGGGAGCTGTTTTTT. Translation: CASSGPGLAGVANTGELFF.

This clonotype was detected many times. The chain carries TRBV7-2 and TRBJ2-2; D is uncertain. Germline V CDR1 and CDR2: SGHTA, FQGNSA. V lost 6 bases, J lost 4 bases, and 12 bases lay in between. The length of the CDR3 is 14 residues. The CDR3 region is CASRGSGFTGELFF. CDR3 DNA sequence: TGTGCCAGCAGGGGGTCCGGATTCACCGGGGAGCTGTTTTTT.

This clonotype was seen many times. The rearrangement uses TRBV12-3 or TRBV12-4 and TRBJ1-5, with 7 bases identical to TRBD1. CDR3 size: 14 residues. The V segment lost 7 bases and the J segment 7 bases; nucleotides outside the gene matches: 10. DNA for the CDR3: TGTGCCAGCACCCGGAACAGGGGTGGCCAGCCCCAGCATTTT. Translating it yields CASTRNRGGQPQHF.

In this sample, this clonotype turned up a few times. The gene calls are TRBV4-3 and TRBJ1-2; D is undetermined. This CDR3 is built from 15 residues. V was shortened by 0 bases and J by 2 bases, with 10 bases between the two germline ends. Per the germline V gene, CDR1 is LGHNA and CDR2 is YSLEER. The CDR3 coding sequence is TGCGCCAGCAGCCAAGATTATGTACCGAACTATGGCTACACCTTC. Protein sequence: CASSQDYVPNYGYTF.